These T cell receptor beta chains were read from a single sample in a study of OX40 agonist ivuxolimab in advanced cancers. Using immunoSEQ multiplex PCR, the repertoire was profiled, and TCRdb retains in-frame clones only, with some absent. The table shows some 40,000 clones, with 89% occurring only once. The sample consisted of CD4+ or CD8+ T cells sorted from blood, taken in a trial of the OX40 agonist ivuxolimab. The receptors shown here come from an adult with an advanced solid tumor such as melanoma, head and neck, liver or kidney cancer. CDR3s include the opening cysteine and the closing phenylalanine or tryptophan.

>TRBV4-1
CASSQDWKTSSYNSPLHF
>TRBV27
CASSLWATGSEQYF
>TRBV4-1
CASSQEGSGSGNQPQHF
>TRBV4-1
CASNPGASRGLDGYTF
>TRBV27
CASSLGNPGQGANGYTF
>TRBV19
CATDGGGALWSNEQFF
>TRBV6-6
CASSPDRGHEQYF
>TRBV9
CASSAYNRYNEQFF
>TRBV27
CASSSRVAGNTIYF
>TRBV19
CASRAVHGYTF
>TRBV11-2
CASSSSFTGWQETQYF
>TRBV28
CASSLNPLRPNTEAFF
>TRBV19
CASSLTAHQETQYF
>TRBV7-2
CASSSGEVRANTGELFF
>TRBV6-5
CASSYSESGNGYTF
>TRBV11-2
CASSSWGQGETQYF
>TRBV7-8
CASSAPNEKLFF
>TRBV5-6
CASIGTPNYGYTF
>TRBV4-1
CASSQDPAGETQYF
>TRBV28
CASSFRGGDQPQHF
>TRBV30
CAWSIPGQSYNQPQHF
>TRBV11-2
CASSSPRRTEAFF
>TRBV7-9
CASSSDRGGHPNTEAFF
>TRBV6-5
CAILTGAGYTF
>TRBV4-1
CASSQAEAGATGDTQYF
>TRBV5-1
CASSRDRANLPIYGYTF
>TRBV27
CASSLGIDRGSYEQYF
>TRBV10-3
CAISEDESGANVLTF
>TRBV7-9
CASSLRSLRSSYNEQFF
>TRBV2
CASRDSDYGYTF
>TRBV30
CAWIQQGWSEAFF
>TRBV7-6
CASLGGTGTTGELFF